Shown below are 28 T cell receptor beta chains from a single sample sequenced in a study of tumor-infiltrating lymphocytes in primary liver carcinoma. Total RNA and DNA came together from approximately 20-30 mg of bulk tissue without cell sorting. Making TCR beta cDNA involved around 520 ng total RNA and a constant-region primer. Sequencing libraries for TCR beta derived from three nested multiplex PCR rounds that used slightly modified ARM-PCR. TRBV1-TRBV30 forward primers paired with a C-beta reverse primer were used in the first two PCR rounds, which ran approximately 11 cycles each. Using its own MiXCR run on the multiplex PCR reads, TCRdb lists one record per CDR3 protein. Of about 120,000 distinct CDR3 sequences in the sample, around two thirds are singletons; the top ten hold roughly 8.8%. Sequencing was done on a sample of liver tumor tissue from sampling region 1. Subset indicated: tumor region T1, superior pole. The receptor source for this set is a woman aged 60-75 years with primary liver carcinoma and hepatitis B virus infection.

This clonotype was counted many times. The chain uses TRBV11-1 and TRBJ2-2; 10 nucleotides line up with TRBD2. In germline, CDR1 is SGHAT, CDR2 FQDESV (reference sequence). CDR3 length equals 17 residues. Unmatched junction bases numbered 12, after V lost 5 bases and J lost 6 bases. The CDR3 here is CASSPGRLAGLAGELFF. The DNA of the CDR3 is TGTGCCAGCAGCCCAGGAAGACTAGCGGGTTTGGCCGGGGAGCTGTTTTTT.

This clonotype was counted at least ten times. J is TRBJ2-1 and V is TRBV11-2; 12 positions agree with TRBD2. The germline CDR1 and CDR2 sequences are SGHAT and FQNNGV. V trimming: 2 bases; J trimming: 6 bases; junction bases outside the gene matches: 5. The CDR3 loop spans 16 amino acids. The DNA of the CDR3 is TGTGCCAGCAGCTTATTGACTAGCGGGAGTTTCAATGAGCAGTTCTTC. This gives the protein CASSLLTSGSFNEQFF.

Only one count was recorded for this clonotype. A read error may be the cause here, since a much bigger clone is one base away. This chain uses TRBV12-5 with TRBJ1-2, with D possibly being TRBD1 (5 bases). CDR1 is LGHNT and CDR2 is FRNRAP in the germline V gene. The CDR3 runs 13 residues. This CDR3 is CATGSQGNWGYTF. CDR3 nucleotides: TGTGCTACTGGTTCCCAGGGTAATTGGGGCTACACCTTC.

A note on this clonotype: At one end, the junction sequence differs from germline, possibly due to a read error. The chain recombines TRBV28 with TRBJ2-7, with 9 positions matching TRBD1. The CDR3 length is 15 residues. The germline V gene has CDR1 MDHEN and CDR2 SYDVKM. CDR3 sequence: CANSPTGTGTYEQYF. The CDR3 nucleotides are TGTGCCAACAGTCCCACAGGGACAGGGACCTACGAGCAGTACTTC.

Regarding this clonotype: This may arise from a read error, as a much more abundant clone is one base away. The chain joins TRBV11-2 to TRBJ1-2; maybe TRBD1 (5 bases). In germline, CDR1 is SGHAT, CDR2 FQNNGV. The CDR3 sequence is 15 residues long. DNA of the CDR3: TGTGCCAGCAGCCTCTTACCGGGGACTAACTATGGCAACACCTTC. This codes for CASSLLPGTNYGNTF.

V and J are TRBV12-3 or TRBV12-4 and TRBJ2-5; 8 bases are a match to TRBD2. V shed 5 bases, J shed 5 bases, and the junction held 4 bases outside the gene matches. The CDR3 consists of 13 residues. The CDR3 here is CASSQPSGETQYF. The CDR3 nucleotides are TGTGCCAGCAGTCAGCCTAGCGGGGAGACCCAGTACTTC.

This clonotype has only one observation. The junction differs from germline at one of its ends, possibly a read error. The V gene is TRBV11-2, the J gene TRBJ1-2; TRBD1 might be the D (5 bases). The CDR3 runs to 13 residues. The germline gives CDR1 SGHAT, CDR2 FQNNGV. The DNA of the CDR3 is TGTGGCAGCAGCGGGACCATAGGGTCTGGCTACACCTTC. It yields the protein CGSSGTIGSGYTF.

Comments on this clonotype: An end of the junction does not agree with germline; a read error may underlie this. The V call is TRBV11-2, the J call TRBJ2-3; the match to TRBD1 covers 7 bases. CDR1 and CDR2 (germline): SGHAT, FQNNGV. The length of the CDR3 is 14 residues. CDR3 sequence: CASSFQGDTDTQYF. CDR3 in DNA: TGTGCCAGCAGCTTTCAGGGGGACACAGATACACAGTATTTT.

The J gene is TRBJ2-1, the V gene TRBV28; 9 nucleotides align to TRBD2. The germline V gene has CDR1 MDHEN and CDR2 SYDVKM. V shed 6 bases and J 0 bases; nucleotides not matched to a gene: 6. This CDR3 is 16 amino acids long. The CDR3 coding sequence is TGTGCCAGCAGCGCGAGGACTAGCGACTCCTACAATGAGCAGTTCTTC. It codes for CASSARTSDSYNEQFF. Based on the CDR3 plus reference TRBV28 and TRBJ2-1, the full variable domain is DVKVTQSSRYLVKRTGEKVFLECVQDMDHENMFWYRQDPGLGLRLIYFSYDVKMKEKGDIPEGYSVSREKKERFSLILESASTNQTSMYLCASSARTSDSYNEQFFGPGTRLTVL.

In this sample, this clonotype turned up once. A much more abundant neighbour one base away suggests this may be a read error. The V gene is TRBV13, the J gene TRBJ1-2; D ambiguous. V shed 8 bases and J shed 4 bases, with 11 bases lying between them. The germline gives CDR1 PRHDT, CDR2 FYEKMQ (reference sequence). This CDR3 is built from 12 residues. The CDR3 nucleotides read TGTGCCAGCGGCCCCGGGGTCTATGGCTACACCTTC. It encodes CASGPGVYGYTF.

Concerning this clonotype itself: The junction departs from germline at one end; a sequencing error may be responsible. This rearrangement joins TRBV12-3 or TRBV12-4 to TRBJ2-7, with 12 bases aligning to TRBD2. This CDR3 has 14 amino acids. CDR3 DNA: TGTGTCAGCAGTTTGACTAGCGGGAGCTACGAGCAGCACTTC. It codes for CVSSLTSGSYEQHF.

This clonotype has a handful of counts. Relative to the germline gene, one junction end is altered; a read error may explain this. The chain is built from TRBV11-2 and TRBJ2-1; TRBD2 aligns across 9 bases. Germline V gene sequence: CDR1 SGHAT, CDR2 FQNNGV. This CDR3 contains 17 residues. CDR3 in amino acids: CANSRRLAGGPGDEQFF. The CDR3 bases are TGTGCCAACAGCAGGAGACTGGCGGGAGGGCCGGGGGATGAACAGTTCTTC.

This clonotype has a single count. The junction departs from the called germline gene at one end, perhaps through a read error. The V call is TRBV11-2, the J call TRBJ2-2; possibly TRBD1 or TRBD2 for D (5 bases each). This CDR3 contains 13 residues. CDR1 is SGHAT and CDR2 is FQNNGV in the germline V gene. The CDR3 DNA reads TGTGCCTGCAGGGCTAGCTACATCGGGGAGCTGTTTTTT. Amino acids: CACRASYIGELFF.

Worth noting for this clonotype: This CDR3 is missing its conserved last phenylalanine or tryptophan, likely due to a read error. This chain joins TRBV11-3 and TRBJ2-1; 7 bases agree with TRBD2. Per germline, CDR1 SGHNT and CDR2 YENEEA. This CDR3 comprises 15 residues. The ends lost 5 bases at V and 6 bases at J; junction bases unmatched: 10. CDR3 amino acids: CASSQTSRNINEQFL. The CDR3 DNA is TGTGCCAGCAGCCAGACTAGCAGGAATATCAATGAGCAGTTCCTC.

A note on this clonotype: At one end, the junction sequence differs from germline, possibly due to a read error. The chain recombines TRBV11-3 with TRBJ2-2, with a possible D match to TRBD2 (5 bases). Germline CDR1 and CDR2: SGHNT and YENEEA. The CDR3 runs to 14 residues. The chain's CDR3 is CASWGTRATGELFF. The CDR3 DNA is TGTGCTAGCTGGGGAACTAGGGCGACCGGGGAGCTATTTTTT.

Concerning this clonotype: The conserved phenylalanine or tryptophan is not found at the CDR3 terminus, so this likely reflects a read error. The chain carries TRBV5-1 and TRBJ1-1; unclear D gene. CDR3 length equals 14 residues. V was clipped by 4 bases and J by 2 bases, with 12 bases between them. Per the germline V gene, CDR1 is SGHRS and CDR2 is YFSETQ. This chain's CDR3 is CASSLANPNTEAFI. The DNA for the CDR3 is TGCGCCAGCAGCCTAGCAAATCCTAACACTGAAGCTTTCATT.

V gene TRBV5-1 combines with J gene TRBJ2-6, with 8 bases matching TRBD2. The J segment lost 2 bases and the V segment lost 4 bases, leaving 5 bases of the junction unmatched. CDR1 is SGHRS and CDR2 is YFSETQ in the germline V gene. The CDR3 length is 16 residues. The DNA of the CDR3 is TGCGCCAGCAGCCCCTTACTAGCGGCTGGGGCCAACGTCCTGACTTTC. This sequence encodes CASSPLLAAGANVLTF.

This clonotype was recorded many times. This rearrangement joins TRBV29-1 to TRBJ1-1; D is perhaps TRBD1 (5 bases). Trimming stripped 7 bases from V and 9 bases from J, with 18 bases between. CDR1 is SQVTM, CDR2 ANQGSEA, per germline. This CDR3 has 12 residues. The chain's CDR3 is CSALPPGQKAFF. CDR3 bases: TGCAGCGCCCTTCCTCCAGGGCAGAAAGCTTTCTTT.

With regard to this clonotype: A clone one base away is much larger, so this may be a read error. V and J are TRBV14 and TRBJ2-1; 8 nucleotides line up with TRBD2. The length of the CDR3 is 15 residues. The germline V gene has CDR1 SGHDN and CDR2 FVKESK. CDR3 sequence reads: CASGQIREGRNEQFF. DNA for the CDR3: TGTGCCAGCGGCCAAATCCGGGAGGGTCGGAATGAGCAGTTCTTC. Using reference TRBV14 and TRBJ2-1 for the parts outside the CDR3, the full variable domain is EAGVTQFPSHSVIEKGQTVTLRCDPISGHDNLYWYRRVMGKEIKFLLHFVKESKQDESGMPNNRFLAERTGGTYSTLKVQPAELEDSGVYFCASGQIREGRNEQFFGPGTRLTVL.

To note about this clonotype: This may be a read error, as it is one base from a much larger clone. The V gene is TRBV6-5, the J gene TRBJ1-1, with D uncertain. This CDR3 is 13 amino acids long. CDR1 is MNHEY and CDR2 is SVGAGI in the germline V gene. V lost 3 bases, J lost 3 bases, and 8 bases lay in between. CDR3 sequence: CASSYRLDTEAFF. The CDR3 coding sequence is TGTGCCAGCAGTTATCGCTTGGACACTGAAGCTTTCTTT.

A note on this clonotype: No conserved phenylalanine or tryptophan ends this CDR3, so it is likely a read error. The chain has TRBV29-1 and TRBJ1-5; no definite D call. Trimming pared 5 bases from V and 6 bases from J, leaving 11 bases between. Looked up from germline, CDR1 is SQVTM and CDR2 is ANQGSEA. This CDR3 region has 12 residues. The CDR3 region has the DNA TGCAGCGTTCGGACCTCTTCTCAGCCCCAGCATTCT. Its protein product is CSVRTSSQPQHS.

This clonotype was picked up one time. The CDR3 coding sequence is TGCGCCAGCAGCCCGAGACAGGGGATGGCAGATACGCAGTATTTT. Translated: CASSPRQGMADTQYF. This chain joins TRBV4-1 and TRBJ2-3, with 8 bases lining up with TRBD1. The CDR3 spans 15 residues. Germline trimming cut 4 bases from V and 4 bases from J; bases unmatched to any gene: 7. Per the germline V gene, CDR1 is MGHRA and CDR2 is YSYEKL.

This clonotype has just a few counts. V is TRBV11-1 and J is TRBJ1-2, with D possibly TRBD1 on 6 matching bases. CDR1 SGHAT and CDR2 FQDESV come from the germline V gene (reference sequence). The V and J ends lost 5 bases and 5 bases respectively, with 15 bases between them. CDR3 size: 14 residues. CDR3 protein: CASSHGQTNYGYTF. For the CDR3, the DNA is TGTGCCAGCAGCCATGGACAGACCAATTATGGCTACACCTTC.

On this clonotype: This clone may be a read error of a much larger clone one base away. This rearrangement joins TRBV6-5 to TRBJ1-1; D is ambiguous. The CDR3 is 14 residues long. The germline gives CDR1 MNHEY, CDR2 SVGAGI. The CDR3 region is CASSLDPAATEVFF. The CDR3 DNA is TGTGCCAGCAGTTTGGACCCTGCTGCCACTGAAGTTTTCTTT.

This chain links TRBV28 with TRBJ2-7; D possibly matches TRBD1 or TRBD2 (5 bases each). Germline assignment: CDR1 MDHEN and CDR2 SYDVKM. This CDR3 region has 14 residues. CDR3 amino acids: CRVRGPGPIYEQYF. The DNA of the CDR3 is TGTAGAGTCCGCGGCCCGGGACCCATCTACGAGCAGTACTTC.

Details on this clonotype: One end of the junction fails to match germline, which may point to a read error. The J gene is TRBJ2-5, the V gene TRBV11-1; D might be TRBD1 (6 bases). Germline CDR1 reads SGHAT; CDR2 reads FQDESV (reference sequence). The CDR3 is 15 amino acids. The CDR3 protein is CASSRGPGAQEAQDF. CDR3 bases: TGTGCCAGCAGCCGGGGACCAGGGGCCCAAGAGGCCCAGGACTTC.

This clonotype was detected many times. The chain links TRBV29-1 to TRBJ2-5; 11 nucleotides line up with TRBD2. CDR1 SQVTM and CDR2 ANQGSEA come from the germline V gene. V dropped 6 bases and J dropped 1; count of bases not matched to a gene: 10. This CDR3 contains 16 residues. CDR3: CSVPGGTSGSQETQYF. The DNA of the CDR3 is TGCAGCGTCCCCGGCGGGACTAGCGGTTCCCAAGAGACCCAGTACTTC. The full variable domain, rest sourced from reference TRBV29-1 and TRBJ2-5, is SAVISQKPSRDICQRGTSLTIQCQVDSQVTMMFWYRQQPGQSLTLIATANQGSEATYESGFVIDKFPISRPNLTFSTLTVSNMSPEDSSIYLCSVPGGTSGSQETQYFGPGTRLLVL.

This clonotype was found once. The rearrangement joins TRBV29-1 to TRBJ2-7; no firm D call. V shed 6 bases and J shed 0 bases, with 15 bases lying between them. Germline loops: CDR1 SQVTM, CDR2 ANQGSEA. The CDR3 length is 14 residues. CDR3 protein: CSVHMDPSSYEQYF. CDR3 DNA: TGCAGCGTCCATATGGATCCCAGCTCCTACGAGCAGTACTTC.